This passage covers 29 T cell receptor beta chains from one sample sequenced in a study of blood T cell repertoires in COVID-19. Generated by immunoSEQ multiplex PCR, the TCRdb table keeps only in-frame clones and is missing some. The table has about 210,000 clones, 92% seen once. Sequenced material: peripheral blood. These receptors all stem from a man younger than 40 with acute or convalescent COVID-19.

The chain links TRBV30 to TRBJ2-5, with D uncertain. The CDR3 loop spans 11 amino acids. From germline, CDR1 is GTSNPN and CDR2 SVGIG (reference sequence). V dropped 6 bases and J dropped 4 bases, with 9 bases sitting between them. CDR3 bases: TGTGCCTGTGCCCCGGGAGAGACCCAGTACTTC. Protein: CACAPGETQYF.

This chain joins TRBV5-1 and TRBJ1-1; D is unclear. The CDR3 contains 14 residues. The V end lost 5 bases, the J end lost 0 bases, and 11 bases lay between the germline ends. The germline CDR1 and CDR2 sequences are SGHRS and YFSETQ. The DNA for the CDR3 is TGCGCCAGCAGGGTGGGCGGGGTGAACACTGAAGCTTTCTTT. Encoded protein: CASRVGGVNTEAFF.

The chain combines TRBV6-1 with TRBJ1-2; tentative D call: TRBD1 (6 bases). The CDR3 has 15 amino acids. V dropped 2 bases and J dropped 7 bases, with 17 bases sitting between them. Germline V gene lookup returns CDR1 MNHNS and CDR2 SASEGT. CDR3: CASSEHGGREGGYTF. The CDR3 nucleotides are TGTGCCAGCAGTGAACACGGGGGGCGCGAGGGTGGCTACACCTTC.

The table lists this clone with a count of one. V gene TRBV18 combines with J gene TRBJ1-1; D perhaps matches TRBD1 (5 bases). The CDR3 has 16 amino acids. Germline V gene sequence: CDR1 KGHSH, CDR2 LQKENI. V shed 3 bases and J shed 4 bases, with 18 bases lying between them. In DNA, the CDR3 is TGTGCCAGCTCACCTGCCGGGGTGGTGGGGGGCACTGAAGCTTTCTTT. This gives the protein CASSPAGVVGGTEAFF.

This rearrangement joins TRBV6-1 to TRBJ1-2; 7 bases are a match to TRBD1. The germline CDR1 and CDR2 sequences are MNHNS and SASEGT. The CDR3 totals 16 residues. V lost 2 bases, J lost 4 bases, and 10 bases stayed unmatched. The CDR3 region is CASSESGQPLSYGYTF. In DNA, the CDR3 is TGTGCCAGCAGTGAATCGGGACAGCCCTTGAGCTATGGCTACACCTTC.

The V call is TRBV5-4, the J call TRBJ2-3; maybe TRBD2 (5 bases). Germline loops: CDR1 SGHNT, CDR2 YYREEE (reference sequence). The V end was cut by 3 bases, the J end by 4 bases, with 9 bases between. The length of the CDR3 is 13 residues. CDR3 protein: CASSSLASDTQYF. DNA for the CDR3: TGTGCCAGCAGCTCTTTAGCGTCAGATACGCAGTATTTT.

This sequence joins TRBV7-8 and TRBJ1-1; D unclear. Germline V gives CDR1 SGHVS, CDR2 FQNEAQ. This CDR3 spans 13 amino acids. Trimming stripped 5 bases from V and 5 bases from J, with 12 bases between. CDR3 sequence reads: CASSTEARTEAFF. In DNA, the CDR3 is TGTGCCAGCAGCACGGAGGCACGGACTGAAGCTTTCTTT.

The chain couples TRBV4-1 to TRBJ2-6; no reliable D call. The CDR3 sequence is 16 residues long. CDR1 MGHRA and CDR2 YSYEKL come from the germline V gene. Trimming took 3 bases from V and 0 from J, leaving 9 bases between them. In DNA, the CDR3 is TGCGCCAGCAGCCAGTTACTTAGCTCTGGGGCCAACGTCCTGACTTTC. This translates into CASSQLLSSGANVLTF.

The gene calls are TRBV4-1 and TRBJ2-1; 12 bases line up with TRBD2. V dropped 0 bases and J dropped 5; count of bases not matched to a gene: 8. The CDR3 totals 18 residues. CDR1 MGHRA and CDR2 YSYEKL come from the germline V gene. The CDR3 DNA reads TGCGCCAGCAGCCAAGATCAGCGACTAGCGGGAGTAAACAATGAGCAGTTCTTC. This encodes CASSQDQRLAGVNNEQFF.

The CDR3 sequence: CASSDPGLQQFF. The CDR3 coding sequence is TGTGCCAGCAGTGACCCGGGACTGCAGCAGTTCTTC. The J gene is TRBJ2-1, the V gene TRBV12-3 or TRBV12-4; possibly TRBD2 for D (6 bases). The CDR3 spans 12 residues. The V end lost 5 bases, the J end lost 11 bases, and 13 bases lay between the germline ends.

This clone was picked up a small number of times. The chain carries TRBV10-2 and TRBJ2-2; D is unresolved. Germline V gives CDR1 WSHSY, CDR2 SAAADI. The CDR3 extends over 13 amino acids. The germline V and J ends were trimmed by 3 bases and 6 bases, with 8 bases remaining between them. The CDR3 DNA follows: TGCGCCAGCAGTGATTTTATGTCCGGGGAGCTGTTTTTT. This codes for CASSDFMSGELFF.

The chain couples TRBV6-4 to TRBJ1-1; D not resolved. CDR1 MRHNA and CDR2 SNTAGT come from the germline V gene. There are 13 residues in the CDR3. Trimming removed 3 bases from V and 4 bases from J, with 9 bases in between. CDR3 sequence (DNA): TGTGCCAGCAGTGAGGCCCGCGGCACTGAAGCTTTCTTT. Its protein is CASSEARGTEAFF.

V gene TRBV25-1 combines with J gene TRBJ1-2; D is perhaps TRBD1 (5 bases). The CDR3 runs to 13 residues. Trimming stripped 1 base from V and 3 bases from J, with 6 bases between. Per the germline V gene, CDR1 is MGHDK and CDR2 is SYGVNS. CDR3: CASSEWGDYGYTF. The DNA for the CDR3 is TGTGCCAGCAGTGAATGGGGGGACTATGGCTACACCTTC.

The chain links TRBV18 to TRBJ2-6; 8 nucleotides match TRBD2. Trimming at V came to 4 bases and at J to 0 bases, leaving 5 bases not matched to a gene. This CDR3 comprises 17 residues. Per the germline V gene, CDR1 is KGHSH and CDR2 is LQKENI. This chain's CDR3 is CASSLIAGSSGANVLTF. CDR3 in DNA: TGTGCCAGCTCACTGATAGCGGGGAGCTCTGGGGCCAACGTCCTGACTTTC.

The chain combines TRBV18 with TRBJ1-2; 8 nucleotides align to TRBD1. With 0 bases clipped from V and 7 bases from J, the junction kept 4 bases outside the gene matches. CDR1 and CDR2 (germline): KGHSH, LQKENI. This CDR3 contains 14 residues. CDR3: CASSPPAGGLGYTF. CDR3 in DNA: TGTGCCAGCTCACCACCCGCAGGGGGCCTTGGCTACACCTTC.

The rearrangement uses TRBV7-3 and TRBJ2-3; 11 bases map to TRBD2. Germline CDR1 reads SGHTA; CDR2 reads FQGTGA. The CDR3 sequence is 17 residues long. V gave up 1 base and J gave up 5 bases; unmatched junction bases: 8. CDR3 in DNA: TGTGCCAGCAGCTTAAATCGCCTAGCGGGGGGTCAAGATACGCAGTATTTT. Translation: CASSLNRLAGGQDTQYF.

The chain employs TRBV2 and TRBJ2-3, with 12 nucleotides matching TRBD2. Germline V gives CDR1 SNHLY, CDR2 FYNNEI. J was trimmed by 0 bases and V by 5 bases; bases with no gene match: 9. This CDR3 spans 18 amino acids. Here the CDR3 DNA reads TGTGCCAGCAGTCAAACTAGCGGGGGGAGCCCTAGCACAGATACGCAGTATTTT. Translating it yields CASSQTSGGSPSTDTQYF. The variable domain in full, completed from reference TRBV2 and TRBJ2-3, reads EPEVTQTPSHQVTQMGQEVILRCVPISNHLYFYWYRQILGQKVEFLVSFYNNEISEKSEIFDDQFSVERPDGSNFTLKIRSTKLEDSAMYFCASSQTSGGSPSTDTQYFGPGTRLTVL.

This chain uses TRBV18 with TRBJ1-1, with D uncertain. Germline CDR1 and CDR2: KGHSH and LQKENI. The CDR3 is 14 residues long. V dropped 4 bases and J dropped 1 base, with 10 bases sitting between them. The chain's CDR3 is CASSLSRQNTEAFF. The CDR3, as DNA: TGTGCCAGCTCACTTTCAAGACAGAACACTGAAGCTTTCTTT.

The chain has TRBV25-1 and TRBJ2-7, with 8 bases aligning to TRBD1. This CDR3 region has 15 residues. V shed 6 bases and J 2 bases; nucleotides not matched to a gene: 9. CDR1 is MGHDK, CDR2 SYGVNS, per germline. CDR3 in amino acids: CASSPTGDRTYEQYF. CDR3 DNA sequence: TGTGCCAGCAGCCCGACAGGGGACCGGACCTACGAGCAGTACTTC.

This sequence joins TRBV9 and TRBJ2-2; D perhaps matches TRBD2 (6 bases). The length of the CDR3 is 15 residues. The germline V and J ends were trimmed by 5 bases and 1 base, with 12 bases remaining between them. Germline CDR1 and CDR2: SGDLS and YYNGEE. The CDR3 DNA is TGTGCCAGCAGGGCTCGGGACTTGAACACCGGGGAGCTGTTTTTT. Encoded protein: CASRARDLNTGELFF.

The rearrangement links TRBV4-1 to TRBJ2-7; possible D gene TRBD1, 5 bases. V lost 0 bases, J lost 7 bases, and 16 bases lay in between. The CDR3 has 15 amino acids. CDR1 and CDR2 from the germline V gene are MGHRA and YSYEKL. Here the CDR3 reads CASSQDFRTTPEQYF. DNA of the CDR3: TGCGCCAGCAGCCAAGATTTTAGGACAACTCCGGAGCAGTACTTC.

The gene calls are TRBV2 and TRBJ2-1, with 7 bases that match TRBD1. The germline CDR1 and CDR2 sequences are SNHLY and FYNNEI. With V trimmed by 8 bases and J by 5 bases, 6 bases remained unmatched. This CDR3 spans 13 amino acids. The CDR3 coding sequence is TGTGCCAGCCTGGGGACAGAACACAATGAGCAGTTCTTC. Translation: CASLGTEHNEQFF. The variable domain in full, with the rest retrieved from reference TRBV2 and TRBJ2-1, is EPEVTQTPSHQVTQMGQEVILRCVPISNHLYFYWYRQILGQKVEFLVSFYNNEISEKSEIFDDQFSVERPDGSNFTLKIRSTKLEDSAMYFCASLGTEHNEQFFGPGTRLTVL.

V is TRBV25-1 and J is TRBJ2-3; 7 bases are shared with TRBD1. Germline V lookup: CDR1 MGHDK, CDR2 SYGVNS. After removal of 6 bases from V and 5 bases from J, the junction contained 11 bases not matched to a gene. This CDR3 is built from 15 residues. The CDR3 bases are TGTGCCAGCAGAAACGACAGGGATCGGAAAGATACGCAGTATTTT. This translates into CASRNDRDRKDTQYF.

The gene calls are TRBV20-1 and TRBJ2-1, with D perhaps TRBD2 (5 bases). V lost 3 bases, J lost 5 bases, and 14 bases lay in between. Germline V gives CDR1 DFQATT, CDR2 SNEGSKA (reference sequence). This CDR3 has 14 residues. Here the CDR3 reads CSASMEAVDNEQFF. DNA of the CDR3: TGCAGTGCTAGTATGGAGGCGGTTGACAATGAGCAGTTCTTC.

V usage is TRBV3-1 (or the pseudogene TRBV3-2) and J usage is TRBJ1-1; 8 bases line up with TRBD1. Germline CDR1 LGHDT, CDR2 YNNKEL (reference sequence). The CDR3 length is 15 residues. After removal of 4 bases from V and 5 bases from J, the junction contained 9 bases not matched to a gene. CDR3 DNA: TGTGCCAGCAGCCTCCCGACAGGGGCAGGGACTGAAGCTTTCTTT. The encoded protein is CASSLPTGAGTEAFF.

V and J are TRBV19 and TRBJ2-3; 12 positions agree with TRBD2. Germline assignment: CDR1 LNHDA and CDR2 SQIVND (reference sequence). The CDR3 spans 19 residues. J lost 5 bases, V lost 4 bases, and 16 bases had no gene match. The DNA of the CDR3 is TGTGCCAGTAGTACCACGATCGGGGCTAGCGGGGGGGCCATAGATACGCAGTATTTT. Its translation: CASSTTIGASGGAIDTQYF.

With respect to this clone: One junction end disagrees with the germline gene, perhaps due to a read error. The CDR3 region has the DNA TGCGCCAGCAGCACCACGGCCCACGCTGCGGGAGCTGCAGTCTTC. Protein sequence: CASSTTAHAAGAAVF. The rearrangement uses TRBV5-1 and TRBJ2-1; 7 bases fit TRBD2. The germline V gene has CDR1 SGHRS and CDR2 YFSETQ. The CDR3 is 15 residues long. The variable domain in full, completed from reference TRBV5-1 and TRBJ2-1, reads KAGVTQTPRYLIKTRGQQVTLSCSPISGHRSVSWYQQTPGQGLQFLFEYFSETQRNKGNFPGRFSGRQFSNSRSEMNVSTLELGDSALYLCASSTTAHAAGAAVFGPGTRLTVL.

V and J are TRBV6-5 and TRBJ1-2, with 7 bases that match TRBD1. CDR1 is MNHEY and CDR2 is SVGAGI in the germline V gene. J lost 8 bases, V lost 4 bases, and 7 bases had no gene match. CDR3 length equals 13 residues. The CDR3 coding sequence is TGTGCCAGCAGTTCCCGACAGGGTTGGGGCTACACCTTC. Encoded protein: CASSSRQGWGYTF.

V and J are TRBV7-2 and TRBJ1-1; the D gene is possibly TRBD1 (5 bases). Trimming removed 5 bases from V and 6 bases from J, with 13 bases in between. The CDR3 totals 13 residues. CDR1 SGHTA and CDR2 FQGNSA come from the germline V gene. The CDR3 protein is CASSPRRGPEAFF. The CDR3 DNA is TGTGCCAGCAGCCCAAGGCGGGGCCCTGAAGCTTTCTTT.